The 21 T cell receptor beta chains below all came from one sample that was sequenced in a study of T cell responses to AZD1222 COVID-19 vaccine. Assay: immunoSEQ multiplex PCR; the TCRdb copy retains only in-frame clones and omits some. In the table there are 43,000 or so clones, 90% of which are singletons. Sequenced material: peripheral blood, taken 28 days after the second AZD1222 dose. The receptors shown here come from an adult who received the AZD1222 COVID-19 vaccine.

This clone was observed a few times. The V and J genes are TRBV4-3 and TRBJ1-2, with 8 bases aligning to TRBD1. Germline CDR1 LGHNA, CDR2 YSLEER. The CDR3 spans 14 residues. The V and J ends lost 0 bases and 8 bases, in that order; junction bases with no gene match: 5. CDR3 coding DNA: TGCGCCAGCAGCCAAGAGGCAGGGGGCAAAGGCTACACCTTC. Its translation: CASSQEAGGKGYTF.

The chain recombines TRBV19 with TRBJ1-2, with a tentative D call TRBD1 (5 bases). This CDR3 has 13 amino acids. Trimming took 7 bases from V and 7 from J, leaving 16 bases between them. Per germline, CDR1 LNHDA and CDR2 SQIVND (reference sequence). CDR3 region: CASTPIGGVGYTF. The DNA of the CDR3 is TGTGCCAGTACCCCTATTGGGGGGGTTGGCTACACCTTC.

The rearrangement uses TRBV3-1 (or the pseudogene TRBV3-2) and TRBJ2-2; a possible D gene is TRBD1 (6 bases). The V end lost 7 bases, the J end lost 1 base, and 10 bases lay between the germline ends. Germline lookup yields CDR1 LGHDT and CDR2 YNNKEL (reference sequence). The CDR3 spans 14 residues. This CDR3 reads CASTTGWNTGELFF. The DNA of the CDR3 is TGTGCCAGCACCACAGGGTGGAACACCGGGGAGCTGTTTTTT.

The gene calls are TRBV6-5 and TRBJ2-5; D remains ambiguous. This CDR3 has 13 residues. With 5 bases removed from V and 5 bases from J, the gap between germline ends came to 12 bases. CDR1 is MNHEY and CDR2 is SVGAGI in the germline V gene. CDR3 coding DNA: TGTGCCAGCAGTCCCGGTCGTCGGGAGACCCAGTACTTC. Translated, it gives CASSPGRRETQYF.

V is TRBV14 and J is TRBJ1-2; no clear D. From germline, CDR1 is SGHDN and CDR2 FVKESK. Trimming cost V 3 bases and J 8 bases, with 19 bases left between them. The length of the CDR3 is 15 residues. CDR3 in amino acids: CASSQASGLNAGYTF. For the CDR3, the DNA is TGTGCCAGCAGCCAGGCGTCCGGATTAAACGCCGGCTACACCTTC.

This chain links TRBV7-2 with TRBJ1-6; TRBD1 aligns across 7 bases. This CDR3 is 14 amino acids long. In germline, CDR1 is SGHTA, CDR2 FQGNSA. J gave up 7 bases and V 5 bases, and 5 bases lay outside the gene matches. CDR3 residues: CASSRPGQNSPLHF. The CDR3 coding sequence is TGTGCCAGCAGCCGGCCGGGACAGAATTCACCCCTCCACTTT.

V is TRBV7-2 and J is TRBJ1-1, with 10 bases identical to TRBD1. The germline gives CDR1 SGHTA, CDR2 FQGNSA. The CDR3 is 16 amino acids. J gave up 0 bases and V 1 base, and 2 bases lay outside the gene matches. The CDR3 region has the DNA TGTGCCAGCAGCTTAGACGGGACAGGGGTGAACACTGAAGCTTTCTTT. Translating it yields CASSLDGTGVNTEAFF.

DNA for the CDR3: TGCGCCAGCAGCCAGTCGACAGGGCGGAGTGGCACTGAAGCTTTCTTT. Amino acid sequence: CASSQSTGRSGTEAFF. The chain carries TRBV4-3 and TRBJ1-1; 7 positions agree with TRBD1. The CDR3 has 16 residues. Trimming removed 3 bases from V and 4 bases from J; junction bases left unmatched: 11. Germline CDR1 reads LGHNA; CDR2 reads YSLEER.

In this sample, this clone turned up once. This chain connects TRBV5-4 to TRBJ2-1; D is ambiguous. Looked up from germline, CDR1 is SGHNT and CDR2 is YYREEE (reference sequence). The CDR3 has 15 amino acids. V was trimmed by 4 bases and J by 0 bases, leaving 11 bases between them. This CDR3 reads CASSLKRSSYNEQFF. The CDR3 DNA sequence: TGTGCCAGCAGCCTAAAAAGAAGCTCCTACAATGAGCAGTTCTTC.

The rearrangement uses TRBV6-5 and TRBJ2-7, with TRBD1 matching over 9 bases. This CDR3 region has 14 residues. V trimming: 2 bases; J trimming: 3 bases; junction bases outside the gene matches: 2. The germline gives CDR1 MNHEY, CDR2 SVGAGI. CDR3 protein: CASSYRDRDYEQYF. The CDR3 nucleotides read TGTGCCAGCAGTTACCGGGACAGGGACTACGAGCAGTACTTC.

The chain carries TRBV10-3 and TRBJ2-3, with 8 nucleotides matching TRBD2. Germline assignment: CDR1 ENHRY and CDR2 SYGVKD. This CDR3 spans 16 amino acids. Trimming cost V 3 bases and J 1 base; bases outside gene matches: 6. The CDR3 DNA reads TGTGCCATCAGTGAACTATCCGGGGGGGGCACAGATACGCAGTATTTT. It codes for CAISELSGGGTDTQYF.

This clone was detected only a few times. The chain employs TRBV6-1 and TRBJ2-2; possible D gene TRBD1, 5 bases. The CDR3 contains 16 residues. V shed 4 bases and J shed 0 bases, with 12 bases lying between them. Looked up from germline, CDR1 is MNHNS and CDR2 is SASEGT. CDR3 DNA: TGTGCCAGCAGTGCAGACAGCAATACGAACACCGGGGAGCTGTTTTTT. Its protein is CASSADSNTNTGELFF.

V is TRBV6-5 and J is TRBJ1-2; D is uncertain. The germline CDR1 and CDR2 sequences are MNHEY and SVGAGI. The CDR3 sequence is 15 residues long. Trimming took off 0 bases at V and 2 bases at J, with 10 bases between the two ends. The CDR3 region is CASSYSTSLNYGYTF. The CDR3 DNA follows: TGTGCCAGCAGTTACTCGACCAGCCTAAACTATGGCTACACCTTC.

V is TRBV19 and J is TRBJ1-1; TRBD1 is a possible D gene (6 bases). This CDR3 spans 15 amino acids. V gave up 0 bases and J gave up 4 bases, with 12 bases separating them. CDR1 is LNHDA, CDR2 SQIVND, per germline (reference sequence). The CDR3 region has the DNA TGTGCCAGTAGTATAGATAACGCAGGGGCCACTGAAGCTTTCTTT. Translation: CASSIDNAGATEAFF.

The CDR3 DNA is TGCGCCAGCAGCCCGATCGGGGGGAGCTCCTACGAGCAGTACTTC. Residues: CASSPIGGSSYEQYF. The chain employs TRBV5-1 and TRBJ2-7, with 7 positions matching TRBD2. Germline V gene sequence: CDR1 SGHRS, CDR2 YFSETQ. The CDR3 runs to 15 residues. With V trimmed by 4 bases and J by 0 bases, 7 bases remained unmatched.

This clone was recorded once. The rearrangement links TRBV6-5 to TRBJ1-5; TRBD1 matches at 7 bases. Trimming removed 10 bases from V and 2 bases from J; junction bases left unmatched: 5. The CDR3 extends over 13 amino acids. The germline V gene has CDR1 MNHEY and CDR2 SVGAGI. The CDR3: CATSGTGNQPQHF. CDR3 nucleotides: TGTGCCACTTCCGGGACAGGCAATCAGCCCCAGCATTTT.

The chain uses TRBV6-2 or TRBV6-3 and TRBJ1-5; no reliable D call. The germline V and J ends were trimmed by 6 bases and 1 base, with 10 bases remaining between them. Germline CDR1 MNHEY, CDR2 SVGEGT. The CDR3 contains 14 residues. DNA for the CDR3: TGTGCCAGCAGCCTCGGACGGAGCAATCAGCCCCAGCATTTT. As protein: CASSLGRSNQPQHF.

As to this clone: One junction end disagrees with the germline gene, perhaps due to a read error. The V call is TRBV7-8, the J call TRBJ1-1, with D maybe TRBD1 (6 bases). The germline CDR1 and CDR2 sequences are SGHVS and FQNEAQ. The CDR3 is made up of 16 amino acids. The CDR3 sequence: CASRLDSSGAATEAFF. As DNA, the CDR3 is TGTGCCAGCAGATTAGATAGTTCGGGGGCCGCCACTGAAGCTTTCTTT.

The rearrangement links TRBV6-5 to TRBJ1-2; D is possibly TRBD1 (6 bases). The length of the CDR3 is 14 residues. V lost 6 bases and J lost 7, with 18 bases in between. Per germline, CDR1 MNHEY and CDR2 SVGAGI. This CDR3 reads CASSSRPGAGGYTF. The CDR3 region has the DNA TGTGCCAGCAGCTCCCGGCCGGGGGCGGGTGGCTACACCTTC.

The V call is TRBV6-4, the J call TRBJ1-4; TRBD1 matches 8 bases. The CDR3 length is 15 residues. Germline CDR1 and CDR2: MRHNA and SNTAGT. V lost 2 bases and J lost 6; bases outside the gene matches: 5. CDR3 nucleotide sequence: TGTGCCAGCAGTGACGACAGGGGCGGAGATGAAAAACTGTTTTTT. This gives the protein CASSDDRGGDEKLFF.

The gene calls are TRBV7-9 and TRBJ2-1; D unclear. The V end was cut by 1 base, the J end by 15 bases, with 10 bases between. Germline CDR1 SEHNR, CDR2 FQNEAQ (reference sequence). This CDR3 comprises 11 residues. The CDR3 is CASSLGRRVFF. DNA for the CDR3: TGTGCCAGCAGCTTAGGACGAAGGGTGTTCTTC.